This T cell receptor (beta chain) was sequenced during a study of blood T cell repertoires in COVID-19 (dated by TCRdb to 2019 to 2021). Some background on the complete study: Collaborator samples came from the United States, Italy and Spain and covered acute and convalescent phases of COVID-19. The prospective study material was composed of cDNA or gDNA derived from T cells, B-cell-depleted T cells, or PBMCs. The repertoires were released in a freely available public database intended as a resource for research on the immune response to SARS-CoV-2. Where available, HLA class I and class II types were taken from metadata supplied by the sample provider and were not determined by assay-based typing. The dataset comprised deeply sampled blood TCRbeta repertoires from subjects exposed to, actively infected with, or recovered from COVID-19. A de-identified subject ID, COVID-19 status, age in years and sex were almost always included in the sample metadata. The samples were drawn from two sources: the first 160 participants of the ongoing ImmuneRACE study, and some 1,300 subjects contributed by 6 global collaborators. The paper's findings and limits, for the study overall: How much clinical and demographic metadata was included differed by source and by participant, and the metadata was provided uncurated.

There are 17 amino acids in the CDR3, from cysteine to phenylalanine inclusive. The read is trimmed to its CDR3 DNA, 51 bases read in frame from base 1. Per the germline V gene, SGHTS is the CDR1 and YDEGEE is the CDR2. Trimmed from V: 0 bases; trimmed from J: 1 base; junction bases lacking a gene match: 7. TCRbeta CDR3 regions were amplified from genomic DNA by means of the immunoSEQ Assay, a bias-controlled multiplex PCR. In the paper's pipeline: The number of nucleated cells in each sample was estimated from the amplification of reference gene primers within the assay. To quantify the absolute abundance of each unique TCRbeta CDR3 rearrangement, sequence reads were collapsed and filtered. For each sample, productive Simpson clonality was calculated by taking the square root of Simpson's diversity index across productive rearrangements. TCRdb provides this immuneACCESS table in a form limited to in-frame rearrangements. Some clones are lacking; in checked studies, under half of them reflect an unresolved V gene, and why the rest are absent is not known. D and trimming were read from the DNA, whereas the V and J calls and clone size are those reported in that table. The sample table records roughly 180,000 clones; around 85% of these occur just once. Together, the top ten hold 20% of the sample.

As to this clone: Its antigen is still unknown. One base away there is no much larger clone; base qualities are not given.

Each collaborating institution followed its own protocols to collect whole blood in K2EDTA tubes. For TCRbeta analysis, collaborator samples were shipped as frozen whole blood, as isolated PBMCs, or as DNA extracted from either sample type. This TCR was recovered from a man in his 70s with active or convalescent COVID-19. The specimen was peripheral blood. The rearranged chain carries TRBV5-8 and TRBJ1-5; TRBD1 agrees with 7 junctional bases. The CDR3 region: CASSLEAGRGSNQPQHF. In nucleotides, the sequence is TGTGCCAGCAGCTTGGAAGCTGGCAGGGGGAGCAATCAGCCCCAGCATTTT.